These T cell receptor beta chains were read from a single sample in a study of vaccination effects on CD4 cells after COVID-19. Assay: immunoSEQ multiplex PCR; the TCRdb copy retains only in-frame clones and omits some. The data hold approximately 82,000 clones, with approximately 81% observed a single time. These receptors have no identified antigens. The sequences come from CD4+ T cells from PBMCs cultured with HCoV-229E spike peptides, collected before COVID-19 vaccination. Receptors originate from a human donor who received a COVID-19 vaccine. Each CDR3 is given with its conserved first and last residue.

j_gene | v_gene | CDR3aa
TRBJ2-1 | TRBV7-2 | CASSLAGGSSSYNEQFF
TRBJ2-1 | TRBV5-1 | CASSLAGGSGSRNNEQFF
TRBJ2-1 | TRBV5-1 | CASSVQGSNEQFF
TRBJ1-5 | TRBV5-1 | CASSLTVNQPQHF
TRBJ1-2 | TRBV6-2/TRBV6-3 | CASSYGRRLNYGYTF
TRBJ1-5 | TRBV18 | CASSPPAGQPQHF
TRBJ2-1 | TRBV19 | CASSIATNHEQFF
TRBJ2-5 | TRBV6-5 | CASRQGVVETQYF
TRBJ1-3 | TRBV19 | CASSTGARGNTIYF
TRBJ2-1 | TRBV3-1/TRBV3-2 | CASTLRVGAYNEQFF
TRBJ1-5 | TRBV18 | CASSPSRGGGRGNQPQHF
TRBJ2-1 | TRBV11-3 | CASSWRGGSYNEQFF
TRBJ2-5 | TRBV6-5 | CASSYIETQYF
TRBJ1-1 | TRBV18 | CASSLQRQVNTEAFF
TRBJ1-6 | TRBV4-2 | CASSHSGQGLHSPLHF
TRBJ2-3 | TRBV7-2 | CASSPPSDTQYF
TRBJ2-2 | TRBV24-1 | CATSSIGGANTGELFF
TRBJ1-3 | TRBV2 | CASSIDISGNTIYF
TRBJ1-1 | TRBV20-1 | CSWRLGEAFF
TRBJ2-1 | TRBV10-3 | CAISQTEAYNEQFF
TRBJ1-4 | TRBV13 | CASSLWGEKLFF
TRBJ2-2 | TRBV2 | CASRPTSGTGELFF
TRBJ2-1 | TRBV5-6 | CASSLRLAGGNNEQFF
TRBJ1-5 | TRBV19 | CASSIIGTNNQPQHF
TRBJ2-5 | TRBV5-1 | CASSDPTGSETQYF
TRBJ1-2 | TRBV19 | CASSVQGFYYGYTF
TRBJ2-5 | TRBV3-1/TRBV3-2 | CASSKRGTASYETQYF
TRBJ2-1 | TRBV4-1 | CASSHRQLVSSYNEQFF